The 18 T cell receptor beta chains presented below share a single source sample, sequenced in a study of blood T cell repertoires in COVID-19. Data came from immunoSEQ multiplex PCR; TCRdb stores just in-frame clones and leaves some out. The table has about 140,000 clones, approximately 88% seen once; the top ten hold 5.5%. The sequenced sample was PBMCs or T cells enriched from blood (not recorded which). Every receptor here comes from a man in his forties with acute COVID-19.

The chain carries TRBV7-9 and TRBJ1-2, with a weak D call TRBD1 (6 bases). With 8 bases removed from V and 6 bases from J, the gap between germline ends came to 13 bases. This CDR3 contains 12 residues. Germline V gene lookup returns CDR1 SEHNR and CDR2 FQNEAQ (reference sequence). CDR3 sequence reads: CASGRGVNGYTF. The CDR3 bases are TGTGCCAGCGGCAGGGGCGTCAATGGCTACACCTTC.

The chain joins TRBV11-2 to TRBJ2-1; 9 bases align to TRBD2. The ends lost 3 bases at V and 7 bases at J; junction bases unmatched: 19. CDR3 length equals 19 residues. Per the germline V gene, CDR1 is SGHAT and CDR2 is FQNNGV. The CDR3 DNA follows: TGTGCCAGCAGCTTCGTCCTAGCGGGGCCTGTCCTCCATTTAAATGAGCAGTTCTTC. Translated: CASSFVLAGPVLHLNEQFF.

This chain connects TRBV4-1 to TRBJ1-2, with D maybe TRBD1 (6 bases). The ends were cut back, 1 base at V and 2 bases at J, with 17 bases in the middle. Germline CDR1 and CDR2: MGHRA and YSYEKL. The CDR3 contains 17 residues. The CDR3 DNA sequence: TGCGCCAGCAGCCAAGTGTCGCAGCTTAGGGGGAACTATGGCTACACCTTC. Translated, it gives CASSQVSQLRGNYGYTF.

V is TRBV5-1 and J is TRBJ2-3; 7 bases map to TRBD2. Germline CDR1 is SGHRS and CDR2 is YFSETQ. This CDR3 comprises 15 residues. Trimming cost V 4 bases and J 0 bases; bases outside gene matches: 5. Here the CDR3 reads CASSPGGSSTDTQYF. CDR3 DNA sequence: TGCGCCAGCAGCCCGGGGGGATCTAGCACAGATACGCAGTATTTT.

This rearrangement joins TRBV28 to TRBJ2-2; TRBD1 matches 9 bases. Germline lookup yields CDR1 MDHEN and CDR2 SYDVKM. There are 16 residues in the CDR3. V was clipped by 2 bases and J by 2 bases; unmatched bases: 3. The CDR3 DNA follows: TGTGCCAGCAGTTTACATACAGGGGGCAACACCGGGGAGCTGTTTTTT. This gives the protein CASSLHTGGNTGELFF.

This clone was observed once. The chain couples TRBV5-4 to TRBJ2-2, with 9 bases that match TRBD1. This CDR3 region has 16 residues. Per germline, CDR1 SGHNT and CDR2 YYREEE (reference sequence). V lost 3 bases and J lost 8; bases outside the gene matches: 11. The CDR3 reads CASSSRPGQGTGELFF. The CDR3 DNA reads as TGTGCCAGCAGCTCGAGACCGGGACAGGGCACGGGGGAGCTGTTTTTT.

The chain combines TRBV7-9 with TRBJ1-3; D perhaps matches TRBD1 (6 bases). Trimming removed 7 bases at V and 0 bases at J, with 22 bases between. This CDR3 comprises 18 residues. Germline lookup yields CDR1 SEHNR and CDR2 FQNEAQ (reference sequence). CDR3 residues: CASTPQRGNRDSGNTIYF. The CDR3 DNA follows: TGTGCCAGCACTCCACAAAGAGGTAACAGGGACTCTGGAAACACCATATATTTT.

The rearrangement joins TRBV6-5 to TRBJ1-1; TRBD1 matches 9 bases. The CDR3 is 13 amino acids. The germline CDR1 and CDR2 sequences are MNHEY and SVGAGI. The V gene end was trimmed by 9 bases and the J gene end by 5 bases; junction bases not matched to a gene: 7. The CDR3 region is CASTGGGYTEAFF. As DNA, the CDR3 is TGTGCCAGTACAGGGGGCGGGTATACTGAAGCTTTCTTT.

In this sample, this clone turned up a few times. The chain is built from TRBV9 and TRBJ1-6, with D hard to call. CDR3 length equals 13 residues. V dropped 0 bases and J dropped 10 bases, with 8 bases sitting between them. Germline CDR1 SGDLS, CDR2 YYNGEE. The DNA for the CDR3 is TGTGCCAGCAGCGTAGAACCTGGCTCACCCCTCCACTTT. It codes for CASSVEPGSPLHF.

In its sample, this clone was seen once. This sequence joins TRBV12-5 and TRBJ2-7; D uncertain. V was trimmed by 5 bases and J by 2 bases, leaving 13 bases between them. The CDR3 is made up of 14 amino acids. The germline gives CDR1 LGHNT, CDR2 FRNRAP. The CDR3 sequence: CASGPWARTYEQYF. The CDR3, as DNA: TGTGCTAGTGGTCCATGGGCCCGGACCTACGAGCAGTACTTC.

This clone is medium-sized (0.01 to 0.1%) within its sample. The rearrangement uses TRBV19 and TRBJ1-2, with TRBD1 as a possible D gene (5 bases). CDR1 is LNHDA and CDR2 is SQIVND in the germline V gene (reference sequence). V lost 9 bases to trimming and J lost 7 bases, with 15 bases between them. This CDR3 has 12 amino acids. The CDR3, as DNA: TGTGCCAGCAAACAGGAAAATTCTGGCTACACCTTC. As protein: CASKQENSGYTF.

The chain recombines TRBV18 with TRBJ2-2, with TRBD2 matching over 11 bases. From germline, CDR1 is KGHSH and CDR2 LQKENI. Trimming cost V 0 bases and J 3 bases; bases outside gene matches: 3. The CDR3 contains 17 residues. Here the CDR3 reads CASSPPALAGDTGELFF. CDR3 DNA: TGTGCCAGCTCACCACCGGCACTAGCGGGAGACACCGGGGAGCTGTTTTTT.

The V call is TRBV9, the J call TRBJ1-3; no definite D call. V was shortened by 4 bases and J by 4 bases, with 9 bases between the two germline ends. The CDR3 has 13 amino acids. Per germline, CDR1 SGDLS and CDR2 YYNGEE. The DNA of the CDR3 is TGTGCCAGCAGCCCAGGAAACGGAAACACCATATATTTT. Amino acid sequence: CASSPGNGNTIYF.

In DNA form, the CDR3 reads TGTGCCAGCAGGGGTTTGGAACAGGATTCTAACTATGGCTACACCTTC. It translates to CASRGLEQDSNYGYTF. The J gene is TRBJ1-2, the V gene TRBV27, with a tentative D call TRBD1 (5 bases). The ends were cut back, 6 bases at V and 0 bases at J, with 17 bases in the middle. Germline-derived CDR1 and CDR2 are MNHEY and SMNVEV (reference sequence). This CDR3 is built from 16 residues.

This chain uses TRBV7-2 with TRBJ2-1; TRBD1 matches 7 bases. The junction had 16 bases not matched to a gene; V was cut back by 5 bases and J by 6 bases. CDR3 length equals 17 residues. CDR1 is SGHTA and CDR2 is FQGNSA in the germline V gene. CDR3 DNA: TGTGCCAGCAGCCTTAGGGACCAAGGACAGGCGGGCAATGAGCAGTTCTTC. Translation gives CASSLRDQGQAGNEQFF.

This chain connects TRBV18 to TRBJ1-2, with 7 bases that match TRBD1. V gave up 3 bases and J gave up 13 bases; unmatched junction bases: 8. The CDR3 is 12 residues long. Germline V gene data show CDR1 as KGHSH and CDR2 as LQKENI. CDR3 DNA sequence: TGTGCCAGCTCACCCAGGGGGAAGGACTCCACCTTC. This gives the protein CASSPRGKDSTF.

V is TRBV29-1 and J is TRBJ1-1, with 10 positions matching TRBD1. The V segment lost 6 bases and the J segment 9 bases; nucleotides outside the gene matches: 16. The CDR3 contains 15 residues. Germline lookup yields CDR1 SQVTM and CDR2 ANQGSEA. CDR3 DNA: TGCAGCGTCGAGGGGGACAGGGGCCCCGGTGGACAAGCTTTCTTT. Protein product: CSVEGDRGPGGQAFF. Using reference TRBV29-1 and TRBJ1-1 for the parts outside the CDR3, the full variable domain is SAVISQKPSRDICQRGTSLTIQCQVDSQVTMMFWYRQQPGQSLTLIATANQGSEATYESGFVIDKFPISRPNLTFSTLTVSNMSPEDSSIYLCSVEGDRGPGGQAFFGQGTRLTVV.

Only one count was recorded for this clone. V and J are TRBV5-1 and TRBJ2-1; TRBD2 matches at 10 bases. J was trimmed by 1 base and V by 0 bases; bases with no gene match: 1. Germline CDR1 is SGHRS and CDR2 is YFSETQ. The CDR3 is 16 residues long. CDR3 protein: CASSLGLAGSYNEQFF. For the CDR3, the DNA is TGCGCCAGCAGCTTGGGACTAGCGGGTTCCTACAATGAGCAGTTCTTC.